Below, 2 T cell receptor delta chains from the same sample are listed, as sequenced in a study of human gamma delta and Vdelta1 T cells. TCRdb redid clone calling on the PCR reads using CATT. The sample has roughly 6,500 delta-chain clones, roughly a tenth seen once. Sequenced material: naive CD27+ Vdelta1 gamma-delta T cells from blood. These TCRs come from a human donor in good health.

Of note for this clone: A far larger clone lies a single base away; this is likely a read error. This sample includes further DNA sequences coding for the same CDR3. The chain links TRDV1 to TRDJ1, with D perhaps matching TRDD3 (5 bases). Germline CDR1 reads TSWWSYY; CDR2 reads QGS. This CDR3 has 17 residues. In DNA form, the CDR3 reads TGTGCTCTTGGGGAAAGGCGGAAGGCCGGGGGTACCGATAAGCTCATCTTT. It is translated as CALGERRKAGGTDKLIF.

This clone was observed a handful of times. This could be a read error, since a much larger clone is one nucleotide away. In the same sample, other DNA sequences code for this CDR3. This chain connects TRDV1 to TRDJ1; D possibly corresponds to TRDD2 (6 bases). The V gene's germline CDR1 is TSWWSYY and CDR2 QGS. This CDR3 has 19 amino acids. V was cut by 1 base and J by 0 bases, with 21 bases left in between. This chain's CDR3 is CALGERRGVLRNYTDKLIF. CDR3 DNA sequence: TGTGCTCTTGGGGAACGCCGGGGTGTCCTACGGAACTACACCGATAAACTCATCTTT.